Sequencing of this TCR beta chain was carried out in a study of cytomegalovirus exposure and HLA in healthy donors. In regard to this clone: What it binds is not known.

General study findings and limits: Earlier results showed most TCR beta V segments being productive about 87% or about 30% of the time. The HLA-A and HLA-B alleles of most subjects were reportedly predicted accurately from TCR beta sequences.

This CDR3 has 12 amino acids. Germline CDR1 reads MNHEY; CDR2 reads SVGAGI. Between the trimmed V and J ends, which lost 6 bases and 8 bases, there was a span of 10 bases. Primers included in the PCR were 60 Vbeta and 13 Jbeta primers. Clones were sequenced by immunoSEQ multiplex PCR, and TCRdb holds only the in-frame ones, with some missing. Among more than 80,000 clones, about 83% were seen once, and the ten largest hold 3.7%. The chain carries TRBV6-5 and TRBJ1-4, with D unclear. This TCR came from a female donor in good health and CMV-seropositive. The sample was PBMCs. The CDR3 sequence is CASSRDGEKLFF. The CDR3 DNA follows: TGTGCCAGCAGCCGAGACGGGGAAAAACTGTTTTTT.